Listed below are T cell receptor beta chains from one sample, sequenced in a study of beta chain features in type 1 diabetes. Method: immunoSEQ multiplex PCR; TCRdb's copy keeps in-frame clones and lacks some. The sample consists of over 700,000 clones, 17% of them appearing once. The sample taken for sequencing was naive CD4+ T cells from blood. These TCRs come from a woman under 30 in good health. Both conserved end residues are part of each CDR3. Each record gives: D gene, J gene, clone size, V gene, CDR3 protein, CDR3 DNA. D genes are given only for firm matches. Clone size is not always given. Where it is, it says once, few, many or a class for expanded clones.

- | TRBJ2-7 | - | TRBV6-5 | CASSYSRTYSAYEQYF | TGTGCCAGCAGTTACTCGAGGACTTACAGCGCCTACGAGCAGTACTTC
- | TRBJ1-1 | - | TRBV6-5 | CASSLVQNTEAFF | TGTGCCAGCAGCCTGGTCCAGAACACTGAAGCTTTCTTT
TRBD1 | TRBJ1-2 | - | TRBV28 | CASSLGTGDRNGYTF | TGTGCCAGCAGTCTAGGGACAGGGGATAGGAATGGCTACACCTTC
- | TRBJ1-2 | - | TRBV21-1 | CASSKADRDGAYGYTF | TGTGCCAGCAGCAAAGCGGACCGGGACGGAGCCTATGGCTACACCTTC
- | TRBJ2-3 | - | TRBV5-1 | CASSSQREVRTDTQYF | TGCGCCAGCAGCTCCCAGAGGGAGGTCCGCACAGATACGCAGTATTTT
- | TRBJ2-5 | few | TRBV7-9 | CASSLVGETQYF | TGTGCCAGCAGCTTAGTTGGAGAGACCCAGTACTTC
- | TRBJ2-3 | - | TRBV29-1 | CSVGAGGTDTQYF | TGCAGCGTTGGGGCCGGGGGCACAGATACGCAGTATTTT
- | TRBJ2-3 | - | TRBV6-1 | CASSEASLRVSSSLIADTQYF | TGTGCCAGCAGTGAAGCGAGTCTGAGGGTTTCGAGCAGTCTTATTGCAGATACGCAGTATTTT
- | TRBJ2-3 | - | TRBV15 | CATSSGRGPDTQYF | TGTGCCACCAGCAGCGGGCGAGGCCCAGATACGCAGTATTTT
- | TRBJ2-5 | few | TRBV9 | CASSVEGRETQYF | TGTGCCAGCAGCGTAGAAGGGAGGGAGACCCAGTACTTC
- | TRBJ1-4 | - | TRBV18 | CASSPLGNEKLFF | TGTGCCAGCTCACCTCTAGGAAATGAAAAACTGTTTTTT
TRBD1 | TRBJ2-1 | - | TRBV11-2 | CASSALGTVYNEQFF | TGTGCCAGCAGCGCCCTCGGGACAGTTTACAATGAGCAGTTCTTC
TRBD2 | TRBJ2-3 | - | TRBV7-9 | CASSLLWGLETYTDTQYF | TGTGCCAGCAGCTTATTGTGGGGACTAGAGACATACACAGATACGCAGTATTTT
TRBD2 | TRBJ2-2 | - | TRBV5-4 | CASSRGLAGVAGELFF | TGTGCCAGCAGCAGGGGACTAGCGGGAGTGGCCGGGGAGCTGTTTTTT
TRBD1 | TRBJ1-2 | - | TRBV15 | CATSIRQGRGGYTF | TGTGCCACCAGCATAAGACAGGGCCGGGGCGGCTACACCTTC
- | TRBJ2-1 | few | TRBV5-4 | CASSLVGTQYNEQFF | TGTGCCAGCAGCTTGGTTGGTACACAGTACAATGAGCAGTTCTTC
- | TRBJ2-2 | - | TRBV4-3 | CASSQERVIRGELFF | TGCGCCAGCAGCCAAGAGAGGGTGATAAGGGGGGAGCTGTTTTTT
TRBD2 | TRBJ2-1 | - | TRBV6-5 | CASSYSPSGRGEQFF | TGTGCCAGCAGTTACAGTCCTAGCGGGAGGGGTGAGCAGTTCTTC
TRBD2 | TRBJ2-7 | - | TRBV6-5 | CASSYRAGGDEQYF | TGTGCCAGCAGTTATAGGGCGGGAGGGGATGAGCAGTACTTC
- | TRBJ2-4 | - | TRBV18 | CASSLGRRAKNIQYF | TGTGCCAGCTCATTGGGTCGTCGGGCCAAAAACATTCAGTACTTC
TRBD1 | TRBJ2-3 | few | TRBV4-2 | CASSPLDGTGGTDTQYF | TGTGCCAGCAGCCCTTTAGACGGGACAGGGGGCACAGATACGCAGTATTTT
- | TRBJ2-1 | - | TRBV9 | CASSVDLVSHNEQFF | TGTGCTAGCAGCGTAGATCTAGTATCACATAATGAGCAGTTCTTC
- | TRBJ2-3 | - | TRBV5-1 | CASSLQAGGRRDTQYF | TGCGCCAGCAGCTTGCAGGCGGGTGGGCGCAGGGATACGCAGTATTTT
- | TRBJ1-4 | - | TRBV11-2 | CASSLDRSKLFF | TGTGCCAGCAGCTTAGATCGGAGTAAACTGTTTTTT
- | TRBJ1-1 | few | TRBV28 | CASSLRVGRQNTEAFF | TGTGCCAGCAGTTTGCGTGTCGGACGCCAGAACACTGAAGCTTTCTTT
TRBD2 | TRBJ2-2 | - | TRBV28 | CASKRRERTGELFF | TGTGCCAGCAAGAGGCGGGAGAGGACCGGGGAGCTGTTTTTT
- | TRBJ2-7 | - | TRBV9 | CASSTRGGRQYF | TGTGCCAGCAGCACCCGAGGGGGTCGGCAGTACTTC
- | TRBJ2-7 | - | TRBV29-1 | CSVVTAQHLMVGDYEQYF | TGCAGCGTTGTCACGGCCCAACATTTGATGGTGGGGGACTACGAGCAGTACTTC
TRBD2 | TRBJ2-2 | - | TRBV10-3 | CAISEFSTSGTGELFF | TGTGCCATCAGTGAGTTCTCGACTAGCGGGACGGGGGAGCTGTTTTTT
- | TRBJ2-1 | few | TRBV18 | CASLQFLGAYNEQFF | TGTGCCAGCTTACAATTCCTGGGGGCCTACAATGAGCAGTTCTTC
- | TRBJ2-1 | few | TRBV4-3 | CASSQDGGWGRVNNEQFF | TGCGCCAGCAGCCAAGATGGCGGGTGGGGCAGGGTAAACAATGAGCAGTTCTTC
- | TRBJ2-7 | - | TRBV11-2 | CASSPGWGLIYEQYF | TGTGCCAGCAGCCCCGGATGGGGGCTTATCTACGAGCAGTACTTC
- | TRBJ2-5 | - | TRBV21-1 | CASSIRQGDGETQYF | TGTGCCAGCAGCATTAGACAGGGGGACGGGGAGACCCAGTACTTC
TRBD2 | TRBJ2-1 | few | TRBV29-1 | CSVGGLAGGNSYNEQFF | TGCAGCGTAGGGGGACTAGCGGGAGGAAATTCCTACAATGAGCAGTTCTTC
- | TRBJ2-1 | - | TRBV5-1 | CASSSPFSSYNEQFF | TGCGCCAGCAGCTCCCCGTTTAGCTCCTACAATGAGCAGTTCTTC
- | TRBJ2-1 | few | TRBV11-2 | CASSSPGTYNEQFF | TGTGCCAGCAGCTCCCCCGGAACCTACAATGAGCAGTTCTTC
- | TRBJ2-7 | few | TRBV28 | CASSGRKYEQYF | TGTGCCAGCAGCGGGAGAAAGTACGAGCAGTACTTC
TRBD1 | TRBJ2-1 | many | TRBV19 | CASSPGQGYNEQFF | TGTGCCAGTAGCCCGGGACAGGGGTACAATGAGCAGTTCTTC
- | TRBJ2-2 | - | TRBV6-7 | CASSYSSTTGELFF | TGTGCCAGCAGTTACTCGTCAACCACCGGGGAGCTGTTTTTT
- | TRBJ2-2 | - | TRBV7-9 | CASSPRPGPDTGELFF | TGTGCCAGCAGCCCGCGTCCCGGGCCGGACACCGGGGAGCTGTTTTTT